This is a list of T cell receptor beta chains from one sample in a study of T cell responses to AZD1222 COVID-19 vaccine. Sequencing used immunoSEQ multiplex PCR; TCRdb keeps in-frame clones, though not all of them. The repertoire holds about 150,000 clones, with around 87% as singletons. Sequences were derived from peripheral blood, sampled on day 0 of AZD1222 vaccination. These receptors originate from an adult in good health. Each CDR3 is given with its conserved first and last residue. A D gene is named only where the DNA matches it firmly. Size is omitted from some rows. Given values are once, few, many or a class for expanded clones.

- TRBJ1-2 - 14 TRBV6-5 TGTGCCAGCAGTTTTCAGACAGGCAACTATGGCTACACCTTC CASSFQTGNYGYTF
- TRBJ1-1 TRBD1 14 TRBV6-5 TGTGCCAGCAGAGCCAGGGGGCTGAACACTGAAGCTTTCTTT CASRARGLNTEAFF
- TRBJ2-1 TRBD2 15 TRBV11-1 TGTGCCAGCAGCTTGTGGACTAGCGGGAACAATGAGCAGTTCTTC CASSLWTSGNNEQFF
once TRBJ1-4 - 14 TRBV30 TGTGCCTGGAGCCTACAGGGACTCAATGAAAAACTGTTTTTT CAWSLQGLNEKLFF
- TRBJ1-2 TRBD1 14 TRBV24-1 TGTGCCACCAGCTGGGGACAGGTCAACTATGGCTACACCTTC CATSWGQVNYGYTF
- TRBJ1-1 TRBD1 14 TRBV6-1 TGTGCCAGCAGCCCACAGGGGCAGAACACTGAAGCTTTCTTT CASSPQGQNTEAFF
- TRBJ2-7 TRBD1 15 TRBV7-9 TGTGCCAGCAGCTGGCGCGGGACAGGGACTTACGAGCAGTACTTC CASSWRGTGTYEQYF
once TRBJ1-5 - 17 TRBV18 TGTGCCAGCTCACCACCTTCGGGTGGGCGCCAAAATCAGCCCCAGCATTTT CASSPPSGGRQNQPQHF
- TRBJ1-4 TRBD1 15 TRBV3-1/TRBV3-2 TGTGCCAGCAGCCACCAACAGGGGAGAGGTGAAAAACTGTTTTTT CASSHQQGRGEKLFF
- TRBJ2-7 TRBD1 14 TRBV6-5 TGTGCCAGCAGTTCGACAGGGGGTGCCTACGAGCAGTACTTC CASSSTGGAYEQYF
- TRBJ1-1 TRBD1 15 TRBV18 TGTGCCAGCTCACATGTGACAGGGAAGGTAACTGAAGCTTTCTTT CASSHVTGKVTEAFF
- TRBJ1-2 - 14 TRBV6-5 TGTGCCAGCAGACGCACAGGGATAAACTATGGCTACACCTTC CASRRTGINYGYTF
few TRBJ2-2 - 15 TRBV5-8 TGTGCCATCCCACGGTCCGGGAGTGGGACCGGGGAGCTGTTTTTT CAIPRSGSGTGELFF
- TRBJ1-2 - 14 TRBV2 TGTGCCAGCAGTCATAGGGCCACTAACTATGGCTACACCTTC CASSHRATNYGYTF
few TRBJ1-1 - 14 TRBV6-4 TGTGCCAGCAGTGACTCATCCAGGAACACTGAAGCTTTCTTT CASSDSSRNTEAFF
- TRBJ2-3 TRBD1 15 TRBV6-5 TGTGCCAGCAGCCTCCGGGACAGGAGCACAGATACGCAGTATTTT CASSLRDRSTDTQYF
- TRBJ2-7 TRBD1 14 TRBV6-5 TGTGCCAGCAGGGCCGGGACAGGGTCTTACGAGCAGTACTTC CASRAGTGSYEQYF
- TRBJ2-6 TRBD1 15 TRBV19 TGTGCCAGTAGTACTCAGGGGGGACAGGGGAACGTCCTGACTTTC CASSTQGGQGNVLTF
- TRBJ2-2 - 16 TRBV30 TGTGCCTGGAGGAAAGGGTCAGGCTCGAACACCGGGGAGCTGTTTTTT CAWRKGSGSNTGELFF
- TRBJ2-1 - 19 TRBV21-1 TGTGCCAGCAGCACACAGGGGGCGCCCCGCTCCAGCTCCTACAATGAGCAGTTCTTC CASSTQGAPRSSSYNEQFF
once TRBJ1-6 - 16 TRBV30 TGTGCCTGGAGTGTCCAAGGGTTCTCCTATAATTCACCCCTCCACTTT CAWSVQGFSYNSPLHF
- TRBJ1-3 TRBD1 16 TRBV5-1 TGCGCCAGCAGCTCCGGGACAGGGGGATCTGGAAACACCATATATTTT CASSSGTGGSGNTIYF
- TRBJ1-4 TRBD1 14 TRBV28 TGTGCCAGCAGCCTCGACAGGGGCCGGGAAAAACTGTTTTTT CASSLDRGREKLFF
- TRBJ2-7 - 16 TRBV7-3 TGTGCCAGCAGCTCCGGGGCCCAGGGGTCCTCCTACGAGCAGTACTTC CASSSGAQGSSYEQYF
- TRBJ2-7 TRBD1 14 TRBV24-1 TGTGCCACCAGTGATCCGGGACAGCCCTACGAGCAGTACTTC CATSDPGQPYEQYF
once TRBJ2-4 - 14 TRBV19 TGTGCCAGTAGTCCCAGGGTGATTGTGGACATTCAGTACTTC CASSPRVIVDIQYF
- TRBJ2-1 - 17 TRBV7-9 TGTGCCAGCAGCTTAGGAATCTTACGCGGCTCCTACAATGAGCAGTTCTTC CASSLGILRGSYNEQFF
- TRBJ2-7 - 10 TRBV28 TGTGCCAGCAGTGGTAGGGAGCAGTACTTC CASSGREQYF
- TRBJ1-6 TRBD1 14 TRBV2 TGTGCCAGCAGACCGACAGGGGTGGATTCACCCCTCCACTTT CASRPTGVDSPLHF
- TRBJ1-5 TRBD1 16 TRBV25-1 TGTGCCAGCAGTGAATATGGGACAGGGGGCAATCAGCCCCAGCATTTT CASSEYGTGGNQPQHF
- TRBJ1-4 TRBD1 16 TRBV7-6 TGTGCCAGCAGCCCCCATTCGGGACAGCTTAATGAAAAACTGTTTTTT CASSPHSGQLNEKLFF
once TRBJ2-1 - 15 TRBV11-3 TGTGCCAGCAGCTTAGGGCGGACAGTTTACAATGAGCAGTTCTTC CASSLGRTVYNEQFF
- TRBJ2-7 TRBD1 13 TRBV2 TGTGCCAGCAGTCGGGACAGGCTCTACGAGCAGTACTTC CASSRDRLYEQYF
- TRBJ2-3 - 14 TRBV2 TGTGCCAGCAGTGAGAAGCGGGCCACAGATACGCAGTATTTT CASSEKRATDTQYF
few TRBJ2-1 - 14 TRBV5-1 TGCGCCAGCAGTCTCGACAGGTTCAACAATGAGCAGTTCTTC CASSLDRFNNEQFF
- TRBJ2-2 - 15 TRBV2 TGTGCCAGCAGTGAATTCGGGGTTAAGACCGGGGAGCTGTTTTTT CASSEFGVKTGELFF
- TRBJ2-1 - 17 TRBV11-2 TGTGCCAGCAGCTTAGTAGGGGTAGCGGTAACCTACAATGAGCAGTTCTTC CASSLVGVAVTYNEQFF
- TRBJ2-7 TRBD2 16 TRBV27 TGTGCCAGCAGTAGAGCGGGAGGCTCCGGGACCTACGAGCAGTACTTC CASSRAGGSGTYEQYF
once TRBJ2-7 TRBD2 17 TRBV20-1 TGCAGTGCTAGTGGGGACAGACCCGGGACTAGCCCTAACGAGCAGTACTTC CSASGDRPGTSPNEQYF
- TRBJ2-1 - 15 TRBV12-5 TGTGCTAGTGGCGGGGGTCTTGGCTCCTACAATGAGCAGTTCTTC CASGGGLGSYNEQFF
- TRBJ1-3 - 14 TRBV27 TGTGCCAGCAGCGATACAGGGCCCGGAAACACCATATATTTT CASSDTGPGNTIYF
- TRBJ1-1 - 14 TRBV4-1 TGCGCCAGCAGCGAGGGGTATACGAACACTGAAGCTTTCTTT CASSEGYTNTEAFF
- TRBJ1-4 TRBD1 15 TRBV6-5 TGTGCCAGCAGGTTGAAGGGGGCTGGGAGTGAAAAACTGTTTTTT CASRLKGAGSEKLFF
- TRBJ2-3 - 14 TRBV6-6 TGTGCCAGCAGTCCCGGACTATCTACAGATACGCAGTATTTT CASSPGLSTDTQYF
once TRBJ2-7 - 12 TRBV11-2 TGTGCCAGCAGCTTGGAATCCTACGAGCAGTACTTC CASSLESYEQYF
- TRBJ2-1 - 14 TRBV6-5 TGTGCCAGCAGTTCTCGCCAGGGAAGCAATGAGCAGTTCTTC CASSSRQGSNEQFF
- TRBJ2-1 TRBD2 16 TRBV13 TGTGCCAGCAGCTTAGGCGGGGCTAGCGGGACGAATGAGCAGTTCTTC CASSLGGASGTNEQFF
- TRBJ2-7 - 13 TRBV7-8 TGTGCCAGCAGCTTAGGACAAGACTACGAGCAGTACTTC CASSLGQDYEQYF
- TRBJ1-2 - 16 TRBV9 TGTGCCAGCAGCGTGGCCGACGGACCGACGGGCTACGGCTACACCTTC CASSVADGPTGYGYTF
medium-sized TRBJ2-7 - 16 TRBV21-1 TGTGCCAGCAGCAAAGAAAAACGGGGCCTTTCCTACGAGCAGTACTTC CASSKEKRGLSYEQYF
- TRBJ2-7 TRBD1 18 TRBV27 TGTGCCAGCATCCGCCGGATGACAGGGGCCCTTACTATATACGAGCAGTACTTC CASIRRMTGALTIYEQYF
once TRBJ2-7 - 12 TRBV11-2 TGTGCCAGCAGCGCCAGGAGTGTGGGGCAGTACTTC CASSARSVGQYF